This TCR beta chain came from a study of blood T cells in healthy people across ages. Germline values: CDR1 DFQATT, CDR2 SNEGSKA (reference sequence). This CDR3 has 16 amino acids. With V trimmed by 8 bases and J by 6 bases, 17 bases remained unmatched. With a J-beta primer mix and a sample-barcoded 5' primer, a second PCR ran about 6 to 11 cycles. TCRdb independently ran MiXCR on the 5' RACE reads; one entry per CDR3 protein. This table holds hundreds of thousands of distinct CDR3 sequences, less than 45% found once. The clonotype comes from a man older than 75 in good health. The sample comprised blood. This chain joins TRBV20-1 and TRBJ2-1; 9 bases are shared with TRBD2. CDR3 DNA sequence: TGCAGTTCATGGAAAGTCGGCGGGAGGGCCCCCAATGAGCAGTTCTTC. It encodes CSSWKVGGRAPNEQFF.